The clone carrying this T cell receptor beta chain has a handful of counts. Primers: 60 Vbeta forward and 13 Jbeta reverse. Sequenced by immunoSEQ multiplex PCR; TCRdb stores in-frame clones only, minus some. In the table there are some 180,000 clones, around four fifths of which are singletons. CDR3 length equals 19 residues. Trimming took 2 bases from V and 4 from J; bases not matched to a gene: 14. CDR1 is LGHNT and CDR2 is FRNRAP in the germline V gene. The sample belongs to a study of cytomegalovirus exposure and HLA in healthy donors. J is TRBJ2-3 and V is TRBV12-5; 11 bases are shared with TRBD2. The clonotype comes from a woman in her thirties in good health and CMV-seronegative. Sequenced input: PBMCs. DNA of the CDR3: TGTGCTAGTGGTTTGTGGTCTAGCGGGGGGCAGACAGGAGCAGATACGCAGTATTTT. Translated, it gives CASGLWSSGGQTGADTQYF.